This TCR beta chain was recorded in a study of shared clonotypes between healthy human individuals. Across the study: Per donor, CD8 memory used one plate, CD8 naive used two, CD4 memory used three and CD4 naive used three. Study outcomes and limitations: Clonotype sharing across four donors was observed for about 4.8% of naive CD4 clonotypes.

To note about this clone: Its antigen is currently unknown.

Sequencing used immunoSEQ multiplex PCR; TCRdb keeps in-frame clones, though not all of them. The sample contains about 980,000 clones, 70% to 85% of which appear only once. Researchers partitioned CD4+ cells into CD45RA+ naive and CD45RA-negative memory subsets. From germline, CDR1 is SGHRS and CDR2 YFSETQ. The length of the CDR3 is 14 residues. Between the trimmed V and J ends, which lost 1 base and 0 bases, there was a span of 7 bases. Sequencing used memory CD4+ T cells sorted from blood. Specified subset: CD45RA-negative fraction. The gene calls are TRBV5-1 and TRBJ1-1; a possible D gene is TRBD1 (5 bases). The receptor was isolated from a man aged 18 to 29 in good health. The CDR3 bases are TGCGCCAGCAGCTTGAGAGGGGTGAACACTGAAGCTTTCTTT. It encodes CASSLRGVNTEAFF.